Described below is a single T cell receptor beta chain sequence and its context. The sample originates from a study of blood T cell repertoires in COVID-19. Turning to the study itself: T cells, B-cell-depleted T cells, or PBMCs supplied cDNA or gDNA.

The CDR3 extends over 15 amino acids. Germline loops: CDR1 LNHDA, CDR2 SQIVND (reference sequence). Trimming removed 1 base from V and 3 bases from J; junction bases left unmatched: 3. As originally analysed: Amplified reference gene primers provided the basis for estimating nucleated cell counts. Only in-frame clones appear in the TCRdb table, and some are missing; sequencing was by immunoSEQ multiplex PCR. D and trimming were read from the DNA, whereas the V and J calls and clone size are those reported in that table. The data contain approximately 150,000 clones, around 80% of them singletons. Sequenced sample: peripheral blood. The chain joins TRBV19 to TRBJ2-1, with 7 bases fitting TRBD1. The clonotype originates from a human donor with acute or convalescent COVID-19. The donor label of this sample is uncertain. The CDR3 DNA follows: TGTGCCAGTAGTATAGGACAGGGACACTACAATGAGCAGTTCTTC. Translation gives CASSIGQGHYNEQFF. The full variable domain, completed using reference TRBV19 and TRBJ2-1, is DGGITQSPKYLFRKEGQNVTLSCEQNLNHDAMYWYRQDPGQGLRLIYYSQIVNDFQKGDIAEGYSVSREKKESFPLTVTSAQKNPTAFYLCASSIGQGHYNEQFFGPGTRLTVL.